The present T cell receptor (beta chain) was sequenced within a study of blood T cells in healthy people across ages. The individuals who served as donors were healthy Caucasians living in Russia, aged roughly 6 to 95. This clonotype was counted between two and nine times. Antigen specificity is unknown. Germline-derived CDR1 and CDR2 are MNHEY and SVGEGT. The junction had 8 bases not matched to a gene; V was cut back by 5 bases and J by 2 bases. The CDR3 spans 15 residues. Combining a sample-barcoded 5' primer with a J-beta primer mix, a second PCR ran for about 7 to 11 cycles. TCRdb called the 5' RACE reads again in MiXCR, with one record for every CDR3 protein. The sample records about 570,000 distinct CDR3 sequences, 27% being singletons. Overall study findings and caveats: Naive and antigen-experienced cells were not separated, limiting conclusive comparison.

The sample taken for sequencing was blood. The chain employs TRBV6-2 or TRBV6-3 and TRBJ2-7; 8 bases match TRBD1. The source of this sequence is a woman aged 70-85 years in good health. CDR3 bases: TGTGCCAGCAGTCCTTGGACAGGGCGGGCCTACGAGCAGTACTTC. Its protein product is CASSPWTGRAYEQYF.